The 5 T cell receptor beta chains below come from one sample, sequenced in a study of cytomegalovirus exposure and HLA in healthy donors. The PCR contained 60 Vbeta and 13 Jbeta primers. Assay: immunoSEQ multiplex PCR; the TCRdb copy retains only in-frame clones and omits some. The sample includes 150,000 or so clones. The specimen was PBMCs. These receptors were collected from a woman between 18 and 30 years old in good health and CMV-seronegative.

The CDR3 DNA reads as TGTGCCAGCAGCTTTAGCGGGGAGTGGTATGAGCAGTTCTTC. Amino acid sequence: CASSFSGEWYEQFF. This chain uses TRBV7-8 with TRBJ2-1, with TRBD2 matching over 8 bases. The CDR3 sequence is 14 residues long. V lost 3 bases and J lost 8; bases outside the gene matches: 6. Germline V CDR1 and CDR2: SGHVS, FQNEAQ.

The chain recombines TRBV5-4 with TRBJ2-5, with D tentatively TRBD1 (5 bases). V lost 1 base, J lost 2 bases, and 9 bases lay in between. The CDR3 has 14 residues. Germline CDR1 reads SGHNT; CDR2 reads YYREEE (reference sequence). The chain's CDR3 is CASSLSTGQETQYF. As DNA, the CDR3 is TGTGCCAGCAGCTTGAGCACAGGACAAGAGACCCAGTACTTC.

J is TRBJ2-3 and V is TRBV25-1, with 8 bases matching TRBD1. Trimming removed 1 base from V and 2 bases from J; junction bases left unmatched: 11. CDR1 is MGHDK, CDR2 SYGVNS, per germline. The CDR3 loop spans 18 amino acids. The CDR3 coding sequence is TGTGCCAGCAGTGAATGGGGTCGGGGACAGGCCGCCACAGATACGCAGTATTTT. It translates to CASSEWGRGQAATDTQYF.

The chain is built from TRBV2 and TRBJ1-4; 9 nucleotides align to TRBD1. The germline gives CDR1 SNHLY, CDR2 FYNNEI. The CDR3 totals 14 residues. After removal of 3 bases from V and 8 bases from J, the junction contained 4 bases not matched to a gene. Written as DNA, the CDR3 is TGTGCCAGCAGTGATGGGACAGGGTACGAAAAACTGTTTTTT. Its translation: CASSDGTGYEKLFF. The variable domain in full, completed from reference TRBV2 and TRBJ1-4, reads EPEVTQTPSHQVTQMGQEVILRCVPISNHLYFYWYRQILGQKVEFLVSFYNNEISEKSEIFDDQFSVERPDGSNFTLKIRSTKLEDSAMYFCASSDGTGYEKLFFGSGTQLSVL.

The rearrangement links TRBV10-3 to TRBJ1-2, with D possibly being TRBD1 (5 bases). This CDR3 has 13 amino acids. Trimming stripped 9 bases from V and 1 base from J, with 12 bases between. Per the germline V gene, CDR1 is ENHRY and CDR2 is SYGVKD. The CDR3 sequence: CAITGSVNYGYTF. In DNA form, the CDR3 reads TGTGCCATAACAGGCTCCGTTAACTATGGCTACACCTTC.